A selection of T cell receptor beta chains follows, all from one sample in a study of T-cell reconstitution after alpha-beta-depleted transplantation in children. MiXCR, applied by TCRdb to the PCR reads, yields one record per CDR3 protein. The repertoire holds fewer than 500,000 distinct CDR3 sequences, with around 46% as singletons. Sequences were derived from PBMCs, sampled before TCRalphabeta/CD19-depleted stem cell transplant. These receptors were taken from a girl under 10 years old with aplastic anemia, due to receive a stem cell transplant. The CDR3 runs from the conserved cysteine through the conserved F or W. The order of the fields is J gene, V gene, D gene, clone size, CDR3 protein, CDR3 DNA. A D gene is named only where the DNA matches it firmly. The listing skips clone size in some rows; elsewhere it reads once, few, many or a size class.

>TRBJ2-3|TRBV4-3|NA|many
CASSQEVGEGTDTQYF
TGCGCCAGCAGCCAAGAGGTGGGAGAGGGCACAGATACGCAGTATTTT
>TRBJ2-7|TRBV12-3/TRBV12-4|TRBD2|many
CASSFPGGRNEQYF
TGTGCCAGCAGTTTCCCGGGGGGGCGGAACGAGCAGTACTTC
>TRBJ1-5|TRBV21-1|NA|few
CASSGGTLRSNQPQHF
TGTGCCAGCAGCGGAGGAACCCTCCGAAGCAATCAGCCCCAGCATTTT
>TRBJ2-1|TRBV5-1|TRBD2|few
CASSLGLAGGYNEQFF
TGCGCCAGCAGCCTAGGACTAGCGGGAGGGTACAATGAGCAGTTCTTC
>TRBJ2-7|TRBV5-1|NA|many
CASSQRWGEQYF
TGCGCCAGCAGCCAAAGATGGGGAGAGCAGTACTTC
>TRBJ2-1|TRBV7-6|TRBD2|many
CASSASVAASGYYNEQFF
TGTGCCAGCAGCGCTAGCGTGGCGGCTAGCGGATACTACAATGAGCAGTTCTTC
>TRBJ2-2|TRBV5-1|TRBD2|NA
CASRLAGALETGELFF
TGCGCCAGCCGTCTAGCGGGGGCCCTAGAGACCGGGGAGCTGTTTTTT
>TRBJ2-5|TRBV20-1|NA|NA
CSASLLARQETQYF
TGCAGTGCTAGTCTCCTAGCGAGGCAAGAGACCCAGTACTTC
>TRBJ2-7|TRBV15|NA|NA
CATSIRLVSYEQYF
TGTGCCACCAGCATAAGACTGGTTTCCTACGAGCAGTACTTC
>TRBJ2-5|TRBV5-6|TRBD2|NA
CASSPHRTSGLQETQYF
TGTGCCAGCAGTCCCCACCGGACTAGCGGGCTCCAAGAGACCCAGTACTTC
>TRBJ2-3|TRBV11-3|NA|NA
CASSSGGVGDTQYF
TGTGCCAGCAGCTCCGGGGGTGTAGGAGATACGCAGTATTTT
>TRBJ2-4|TRBV6-1|TRBD1|NA
CASSEPLDRAGLYIQYF
TGTGCCAGCAGTGAACCCCTGGACAGGGCGGGTTTGTACATTCAGTACTTC
>TRBJ2-7|TRBV10-3|NA|NA
CAISDEGGSGYEQYF
TGTGCCATCAGTGACGAGGGAGGCAGTGGCTACGAGCAGTACTTC
>TRBJ2-1|TRBV5-1|TRBD1|NA
CASSLGLGTGASNEQFF
TGCGCCAGCAGCTTGGGGCTCGGGACAGGAGCATCGAATGAGCAGTTCTTC
>TRBJ2-3|TRBV27|NA|few
CASSLSGRATDTQYF
TGTGCCAGCAGTTTGTCAGGAAGGGCCACAGATACGCAGTATTTT
>TRBJ2-7|TRBV28|NA|NA
CASSPRDQRPEEQYF
TGTGCCAGCAGTCCCCGGGACCAGAGGCCGGAAGAGCAGTACTTC
>TRBJ2-2|TRBV11-2|NA|few
CASSLRGAGTGELFF
TGTGCCAGCAGCTTACGGGGGGCCGGTACCGGGGAGCTGTTTTTT
>TRBJ2-3|TRBV5-1|NA|NA
CASSLALAWVDTQYF
TGCGCCAGCAGCTTGGCTTTAGCTTGGGTTGATACGCAGTATTTT
>TRBJ2-5|TRBV4-2|NA|NA
CASSQESRGETQYF
TGTGCCAGCAGCCAGGAGAGCAGGGGAGAGACCCAGTACTTC
>TRBJ2-7|TRBV28|TRBD2|once
CASSLRGGTSGYEQYF
TGTGCCAGCAGTTTAAGGGGAGGGACTAGCGGTTACGAGCAGTACTTC
>TRBJ2-2|TRBV6-1|TRBD2|many
CASSEARLAGATGELFF
TGTGCCAGCAGTGAAGCACGGCTAGCGGGAGCCACCGGGGAGCTGTTTTTT
>TRBJ2-5|TRBV7-9|TRBD2|once
CASSPTSGVDNEQYF
TGTGCCAGCAGCCCGACTAGCGGGGTGGACAATGAGCAGTACTTC
>TRBJ2-1|TRBV10-3|NA|many
CAISVRGGNNEQFF
TGTGCCATCAGTGTCCGCGGCGGCAACAATGAGCAGTTCTTC
>TRBJ2-1|TRBV29-1|TRBD2|NA
CSAAGTTNNEQFF
TGCAGCGCGGCCGGGACTACGAACAATGAGCAGTTCTTC
>TRBJ2-1|TRBV5-1|TRBD2|NA
CASSWGLADYNEQFF
TGCGCCAGCAGCTGGGGACTAGCGGACTACAATGAGCAGTTCTTC
>TRBJ1-6|TRBV30|TRBD1|NA
CAWSTGQGNSPLHF
TGTGCCTGGAGTACCGGACAGGGGAATTCACCCCTCCACTTT
>TRBJ1-1|TRBV20-1|NA|many
CSAIGRATLGTEAFF
TGCAGTGCCATCGGGAGGGCCACCTTGGGGACTGAAGCTTTCTTT
>TRBJ1-5|TRBV7-9|TRBD1|few
CASGSTTGGQPQHF
TGTGCCAGCGGATCAACTACAGGGGGACAGCCCCAGCATTTT
>TRBJ1-6|TRBV7-9|TRBD1|NA
CASQTGDRWGPLHF
TGTGCCAGCCAGACAGGGGACCGTTGGGGGCCCCTCCACTTT
>TRBJ2-7|TRBV20-1|TRBD1|many
CSARPDLGQGGSEQYF
TGCAGTGCTAGACCAGATCTCGGACAGGGAGGATCCGAGCAGTACTTC
>TRBJ1-6|TRBV6-5|NA|NA
CASSYSNIRSSYNSPLHF
TGTGCCAGCAGTTACTCGAATATAAGGAGCTCCTATAATTCACCCCTCCACTTT
>TRBJ1-1|TRBV29-1|TRBD1|many
CSVEFRTGVSTEAFF
TGCAGCGTTGAATTTAGGACAGGGGTTTCCACTGAAGCTTTCTTT
>TRBJ2-3|TRBV4-3|TRBD1|many
CASSQRWDRGTDTQYF
TGCGCCAGCAGCCAAAGGTGGGACAGGGGCACAGATACGCAGTATTTT
>TRBJ2-3|TRBV28|NA|many
CASSFGRKGVGRDTQYF
TGTGCCAGCAGTTTTGGCCGAAAGGGGGTGGGACGTGACACGCAGTATTTT
>TRBJ1-1|TRBV11-2|NA|NA
CASSLRQGTEAFF
TGTGCCAGTTCCTTAAGGCAGGGCACTGAAGCTTTCTTT
>TRBJ2-7|TRBV2|TRBD2|NA
CASNVAGKYEQYF
TGTGCCAGCAATGTAGCGGGAAAATACGAGCAGTACTTC
>TRBJ2-7|TRBV5-1|NA|NA
CASSLGDRGEQYF
TGCGCCAGCAGCTTGGGCGACAGAGGAGAGCAGTACTTC
>TRBJ2-7|TRBV4-3|TRBD2|few
CASSHALAGGPYEQYF
TGCGCCAGCAGCCACGCACTAGCGGGAGGGCCCTACGAGCAGTACTTC
>TRBJ2-2|TRBV2|TRBD1|medium-sized
CASENRGNTGELFF
TGTGCCAGCGAAAACAGGGGGAACACCGGGGAGCTGTTTTTT
>TRBJ2-5|TRBV4-2|NA|NA
CASSHLSRETQYF
TGTGCCAGCAGCCACCTGTCCCGAGAGACCCAGTACTTC
>TRBJ1-1|TRBV20-1|NA|NA
CSASKQVLNTEAFF
TGCAGTGCTAGTAAACAGGTCTTGAACACTGAAGCTTTCTTT
>TRBJ2-1|TRBV6-4|TRBD2|NA
CASSPHGLAGGSKGNEQFF
TGTGCCAGCAGTCCCCATGGACTAGCGGGAGGGTCGAAAGGTAATGAGCAGTTCTTC
>TRBJ2-3|TRBV6-9|NA|NA
CVQGTWATDTQYF
TGTGTGCAGGGGACATGGGCGACAGATACGCAGTATTTT
>TRBJ2-5|TRBV12-3/TRBV12-4|TRBD1|NA
CASSPWGDRVETQYF
TGTGCCAGCAGTCCCTGGGGGGACAGGGTTGAGACCCAGTACTTC
>TRBJ2-3|TRBV7-6|NA|NA
CASSLPRQGKGTDTQYF
TGTGCCAGCAGCCTACCGAGGCAGGGGAAGGGCACAGATACGCAGTATTTT
>TRBJ2-7|TRBV7-2|TRBD2|NA
CASSAGLAGSSYEQSF
TGTGCCAGCAGCGCAGGACTAGCGGGTAGCTCCTACGAGCAGTCCTTC
>TRBJ2-3|TRBV20-1|TRBD2|NA
CSARREGRTDTQYF
TGCAGTGCCCGCCGGGAGGGACGCACAGATACGCAGTATTTT
>TRBJ2-1|TRBV5-1|NA|many
CASSFLGDEQFF
TGCGCCAGCAGCTTTTTGGGCGATGAGCAGTTCTTC
>TRBJ1-1|TRBV29-1|NA|NA
CSVGRGFAEAFF
TGCAGCGTTGGGAGGGGTTTCGCTGAAGCTTTCTTT
>TRBJ2-2|TRBV30|NA|NA
CAWRRGGELFF
TGTGCCTGGAGGAGGGGGGGGGAGCTGTTTTTT
>TRBJ2-7|TRBV12-3/TRBV12-4|TRBD2|many
CASSFRIAGGREQYF
TGTGCCAGCAGCTTCCGAATAGCGGGAGGACGGGAGCAGTACTTC
>TRBJ2-7|TRBV5-1|NA|many
CASSLADEQYF
TGTGCCAGCAGCTTGGCGGACGAGCAGTACTTC
>TRBJ2-1|TRBV7-9|NA|many
CASSVSEATYNEQFF
TGTGCCAGCAGCGTTTCCGAAGCGACCTACAATGAGCAGTTCTTC
>TRBJ2-2|TRBV18|NA|NA
CASSPHVRELFF
TGTGCCAGCTCACCACATGTTCGGGAGCTGTTTTTT
>TRBJ1-1|TRBV7-2|NA|NA
CATSGGARTEAFF
TGTGCCACCAGTGGGGGCGCGAGGACTGAAGCTTTCTTT
>TRBJ2-3|TRBV5-1|NA|NA
CASRNGASTDTQYF
TGCGCCAGCAGGAACGGGGCGAGCACAGATACGCAGTATTTT
>TRBJ1-1|TRBV7-9|NA|NA
CASSSWRGGTEAFF
TGTGCCAGCAGCTCATGGCGCGGCGGCACTGAAGCTTTCTTT